The 9 T cell receptor beta chains given below trace back to one sample, sequenced in a study of OX40 agonist ivuxolimab in advanced cancers. Data came from immunoSEQ multiplex PCR; TCRdb stores just in-frame clones and leaves some out. The sample has approximately 52,000 clones, 85% to 95% seen once; the top ten hold more than 10%. The material was CD4+ or CD8+ T cells sorted from blood, obtained in a trial of the OX40 agonist ivuxolimab. These TCRs come from an adult with an advanced solid tumor such as melanoma, head and neck, liver or kidney cancer.

The chain couples TRBV28 to TRBJ2-7; TRBD1 matches 7 bases. Unmatched junction bases numbered 5, after V lost 6 bases and J lost 3 bases. This CDR3 has 13 residues. Per the germline V gene, CDR1 is MDHEN and CDR2 is SYDVKM. The CDR3 loop reads CASSIDRVYEQYF. CDR3 nucleotides: TGTGCCAGCAGCATAGACAGGGTCTACGAGCAGTACTTC.

This clone came up a few times. V usage is TRBV11-2 and J usage is TRBJ2-1; D uncertain. This CDR3 has 15 amino acids. Germline V lookup: CDR1 SGHAT, CDR2 FQNNGV. The V end lost 2 bases, the J end lost 5 bases, and 13 bases lay between the germline ends. The CDR3 is CASSLSTRPNNEQFF. CDR3 in DNA: TGTGCCAGCAGCTTATCTACCCGGCCGAACAATGAGCAGTTCTTC.

The J gene is TRBJ2-7, the V gene TRBV28; TRBD1 aligns across 7 bases. The CDR3 sequence is 13 residues long. The germline gives CDR1 MDHEN, CDR2 SYDVKM. Trimming removed 10 bases from V and 3 bases from J; junction bases left unmatched: 9. The CDR3 spells CATFSGQSYEQYF. CDR3 bases: TGTGCCACCTTCTCGGGACAGAGCTACGAGCAGTACTTC.

V usage is TRBV14 and J usage is TRBJ2-1; 10 bases map to TRBD2. Germline assignment: CDR1 SGHDN and CDR2 FVKESK. This CDR3 contains 17 residues. V lost 1 base and J lost 0; bases outside the gene matches: 3. The CDR3 sequence: CASSQGLAGSSYNEQFF. The CDR3 DNA reads TGTGCCAGCAGCCAAGGACTAGCGGGTAGCTCCTACAATGAGCAGTTCTTC.

This CDR3 reads CASRPRVGVAYEQYF. CDR3 nucleotides: TGTGCCAGCAGGCCCAGGGTTGGCGTGGCCTACGAGCAGTACTTC. The genes are TRBV5-6 and TRBJ2-7; perhaps TRBD1 as D (5 bases). Trimming shortened V by 5 bases and J by 2 bases, and 17 bases separated the two germline ends. The germline gives CDR1 SGHDT, CDR2 YYEEEE. The CDR3 length is 15 residues.

The V gene is TRBV9, the J gene TRBJ2-5, with unresolved D. The germline V gene has CDR1 SGDLS and CDR2 YYNGEE. V was clipped by 0 bases and J by 5 bases, with 11 bases between them. The CDR3 covers 14 residues. The CDR3 region is CASSVGDSPETQYF. The CDR3 bases are TGTGCCAGCAGCGTAGGAGACTCCCCCGAGACCCAGTACTTC. Supplemented by reference TRBV9 and TRBJ2-5, the full variable domain reads DSGVTQTPKHLITATGQRVTLRCSPRSGDLSVYWYQQSLDQGLQFLIQYYNGEERAKGNILERFSAQQFPDLHSELNLSSLELGDSALYFCASSVGDSPETQYFGPGTRLLVL.

This chain links TRBV6-5 with TRBJ2-1; no clear D gene. The CDR3 is 14 amino acids. V lost 2 bases and J 4 bases, leaving 9 bases between the germline ends. Per the germline V gene, CDR1 is MNHEY and CDR2 is SVGAGI. This CDR3 reads CASSYEWLYNEQFF. The CDR3 region has the DNA TGTGCCAGCAGTTACGAGTGGTTATACAATGAGCAGTTCTTC.

V gene TRBV2 combines with J gene TRBJ1-1; a weak D match, TRBD1 (5 bases). V lost 1 base and J lost 5, with 14 bases in between. The germline gives CDR1 SNHLY, CDR2 FYNNEI. CDR3 length equals 15 residues. The CDR3 region has the DNA TGTGCCAGCAGTGAAGGTGCGGGGGGAGAAACTGAAGCTTTCTTT. It encodes CASSEGAGGETEAFF.

This rearrangement joins TRBV19 to TRBJ2-7, with 12 bases matching TRBD2. The CDR3 loop spans 15 amino acids. Germline V gives CDR1 LNHDA, CDR2 SQIVND (reference sequence). The junction had 3 bases not matched to a gene; V was cut back by 4 bases and J by 2 bases. The CDR3 region is CASSSGTSGPYEQYF. The CDR3 DNA reads TGTGCCAGTAGTAGCGGGACTAGCGGGCCCTACGAGCAGTACTTC.